These 24 T cell receptor beta chains originate from one sample sequenced in a study of cytomegalovirus exposure and HLA in healthy donors. PCR amplification relied on 60 Vbeta primers (plus 13 Jbeta primers). Profiled with immunoSEQ multiplex PCR; TCRdb holds only in-frame clones, not every one. The sample yields a few hundred thousand clones, 80% seen once. The sequencing sample was made of PBMCs. The origin of the receptors is a girl aged 2-9 years in good health and CMV-seronegative.

CDR3 sequence reads: CASSETGGAYEQFF. The CDR3 DNA reads as TGTGCCAGCAGTGAGACAGGGGGCGCCTATGAGCAGTTCTTC. The genes are TRBV28 and TRBJ2-1; 10 bases fit TRBD1. Germline V gene sequence: CDR1 MDHEN, CDR2 SYDVKM. V lost 5 bases, J lost 8 bases, and 6 bases stayed unmatched. This CDR3 is built from 14 residues.

The J gene is TRBJ2-3, the V gene TRBV28, with D tentatively TRBD2 (6 bases). Germline loops: CDR1 MDHEN, CDR2 SYDVKM. V gave up 4 bases and J gave up 1 base, with 18 bases separating them. The CDR3 is 17 amino acids. The CDR3: CASSSQGGPTGTDTQYF. The CDR3 region has the DNA TGTGCCAGCAGTTCCCAAGGAGGGCCGACGGGCACAGATACGCAGTATTTT.

The chain joins TRBV11-2 to TRBJ2-3; 11 nucleotides agree with TRBD2. The CDR3 runs 17 residues. Germline trimming cut 5 bases from V and 8 bases from J; bases unmatched to any gene: 15. Germline V gives CDR1 SGHAT, CDR2 FQNNGV. CDR3: CASSPGPSGRFFGTQYF. CDR3 coding DNA: TGTGCCAGCAGCCCAGGTCCTAGCGGGAGGTTTTTCGGTACGCAGTATTTT.

This clone was detected a few times. CDR3 in DNA: TGTGCCATCGGAGGAGATAGCGGGGGGCGTAGGAACACTGAAGCTTTCTTT. It translates to CAIGGDSGGRRNTEAFF. The chain links TRBV10-3 to TRBJ1-1, with D tentatively TRBD1 (6 bases). This CDR3 is 17 amino acids long. Trimming removed 8 bases at V and 1 base at J, with 23 bases between. Germline CDR1 is ENHRY and CDR2 is SYGVKD.

The rearrangement links TRBV6-6 to TRBJ1-5; 7 bases line up with TRBD1. J was trimmed by 3 bases and V by 5 bases; bases with no gene match: 7. Germline V CDR1 and CDR2: MNHNY, SVGAGI (reference sequence). The CDR3 extends over 15 amino acids. This chain's CDR3 is CASSTPGGSNQPQHF. The CDR3 bases are TGTGCCAGCAGTACCCCAGGGGGTTCCAATCAGCCCCAGCATTTT.

V gene TRBV28 combines with J gene TRBJ2-3; no clear D. Germline CDR1 is MDHEN and CDR2 is SYDVKM. The CDR3 consists of 15 residues. V was pared by 7 bases and J by 0 bases, with 14 bases between. The CDR3 DNA follows: TGTGCCAGCATTCCCCGGTTCGCTAGCACAGATACGCAGTATTTT. It is translated as CASIPRFASTDTQYF.

The J gene is TRBJ1-5, the V gene TRBV4-1; D is uncertain. Looked up from germline, CDR1 is MGHRA and CDR2 is YSYEKL. V lost 1 base and J lost 1, with 8 bases in between. The CDR3 has 15 residues. DNA for the CDR3: TGCGCCAGCAGCCAAGTACGAGGGAGCAATCAGCCCCAGCATTTT. Translation: CASSQVRGSNQPQHF.

This clone turned up a few times. The chain has TRBV7-2 and TRBJ1-1, with unresolved D. This CDR3 spans 14 amino acids. V shed 4 bases and J shed 1 base, with 10 bases lying between them. From germline, CDR1 is SGHTA and CDR2 FQGNSA. CDR3 DNA sequence: TGTGCCAGCAGCTCCCACTCAAAGAACACTGAAGCTTTCTTT. As protein: CASSSHSKNTEAFF. The variable domain in full, completed from reference TRBV7-2 and TRBJ1-1, reads GAGVSQSPSNKVTEKGKDVELRCDPISGHTALYWYRQSLGQGLEFLIYFQGNSAPDKSGLPSDRFSAERTGGSVSTLTIQRTQQEDSAVYLCASSSHSKNTEAFFGQGTRLTVV.

The V and J genes are TRBV12-5 and TRBJ1-4; D is undetermined. Trimming removed 0 bases at V and 3 bases at J, with 11 bases between. From germline, CDR1 is LGHNT and CDR2 FRNRAP. CDR3 size: 16 residues. CDR3 DNA: TGTGCTAGTGGTTTGGTAGGAGGGAACCCTAATGAAAAACTGTTTTTT. As protein: CASGLVGGNPNEKLFF.

The J gene is TRBJ2-3, the V gene TRBV5-1; D not resolved. The CDR3 totals 13 residues. V was trimmed by 0 bases and J by 7 bases, leaving 9 bases between them. Germline V gene sequence: CDR1 SGHRS, CDR2 YFSETQ. CDR3 region: CASSLEAENTQYF. CDR3 bases: TGCGCCAGCAGCTTGGAGGCGGAAAATACGCAGTATTTT. The variable domain in full, with the rest retrieved from reference TRBV5-1 and TRBJ2-3, is KAGVTQTPRYLIKTRGQQVTLSCSPISGHRSVSWYQQTPGQGLQFLFEYFSETQRNKGNFPGRFSGRQFSNSRSEMNVSTLELGDSALYLCASSLEAENTQYFGPGTRLTVL.

This chain connects TRBV7-8 to TRBJ2-1; 7 nucleotides line up with TRBD2. From germline, CDR1 is SGHVS and CDR2 FQNEAQ. V shed 1 base, J shed 3 bases, and the junction held 3 bases outside the gene matches. CDR3 length equals 15 residues. The CDR3 DNA follows: TGTGCCAGCAGCTTAGTTGGGGGGGGCTACAATGAGCAGTTCTTC. It specifies CASSLVGGGYNEQFF.

The chain carries TRBV18 and TRBJ1-1, with D perhaps TRBD1 (5 bases). Trimming took off 1 base at V and 0 bases at J, with 9 bases between the two ends. Germline-derived CDR1 and CDR2 are KGHSH and LQKENI. This CDR3 spans 15 amino acids. The CDR3 sequence: CASSPQGFMNTEAFF. Here the CDR3 DNA reads TGTGCCAGCTCACCACAGGGGTTCATGAACACTGAAGCTTTCTTT.

This rearrangement joins TRBV5-1 to TRBJ1-1; 8 bases line up with TRBD1. CDR3 length: 15 residues. Germline assignment: CDR1 SGHRS and CDR2 YFSETQ. With 0 bases clipped from V and 0 bases from J, the junction kept 1 base outside the gene matches. CDR3 in amino acids: CASSLGTGMNTEAFF. The CDR3 DNA reads as TGCGCCAGCAGCTTGGGGACAGGGATGAACACTGAAGCTTTCTTT.

The chain joins TRBV4-1 to TRBJ2-2; 11 positions agree with TRBD2. This CDR3 is built from 17 residues. CDR1 and CDR2 (germline): MGHRA, YSYEKL. V lost 2 bases, J lost 7 bases, and 9 bases stayed unmatched. CDR3 sequence (DNA): TGCGCCAGCAGCCAACCTATAGCGGGGGGGCCTGGCGGGGAGCTGTTTTTT. It specifies CASSQPIAGGPGGELFF.

V usage is TRBV11-2 and J usage is TRBJ2-5; the match to TRBD2 covers 13 bases. The CDR3 has 16 residues. The J segment lost 3 bases and the V segment lost 5 bases, leaving 6 bases of the junction unmatched. CDR1 is SGHAT and CDR2 is FQNNGV in the germline V gene. CDR3 sequence: CASSLGLAGFEETQYF. CDR3 bases: TGTGCCAGCAGCCTGGGACTAGCGGGATTTGAAGAGACCCAGTACTTC.

The chain couples TRBV10-2 to TRBJ1-1; possible D gene TRBD1, 6 bases. The CDR3 is 11 amino acids. V lost 7 bases to trimming and J lost 8 bases, with 11 bases between them. The V gene's germline CDR1 is WSHSY and CDR2 SAAADI. The CDR3 DNA reads as TGCGCCAGCACTCTCCAGGGGGAAGCTTTCTTT. Protein sequence: CASTLQGEAFF.

In the case of this clone: The junction departs from germline at one end; a sequencing error may be responsible. The chain employs TRBV9 and TRBJ2-5; tentative D call: TRBD2 (6 bases). The CDR3 runs 15 residues. The germline CDR1 and CDR2 sequences are SGDLS and YYNGEE. The CDR3 loop reads CASGVGAKGGETQYF. DNA for the CDR3: TGTGCCAGCGGCGTAGGGGCAAAAGGAGGGGAGACCCAGTACTTC.

This clone was counted a single time. The gene calls are TRBV29-1 and TRBJ1-1, with 7 bases fitting TRBD1. The CDR3 is made up of 15 amino acids. Looked up from germline, CDR1 is SQVTM and CDR2 is ANQGSEA. V shed 4 bases and J 1 base; nucleotides not matched to a gene: 9. The DNA for the CDR3 is TGCAGCGTTGCGTCTCGGCAGGGGGGGAACACTGAAGCTTTCTTT. Translation: CSVASRQGGNTEAFF.

V gene TRBV14 combines with J gene TRBJ2-1, with a tentative D call TRBD2 (5 bases). The V end lost 4 bases, the J end lost 1 base, and 14 bases lay between the germline ends. This CDR3 has 16 amino acids. Germline CDR1 and CDR2: SGHDN and FVKESK. Written as DNA, the CDR3 is TGTGCCAGCAGCCTCGGGCTAGCATCATCCTACAATGAGCAGTTCTTC. This translates into CASSLGLASSYNEQFF.

This chain links TRBV18 with TRBJ1-1; a weak D match, TRBD1 (5 bases). Germline V gene lookup returns CDR1 KGHSH and CDR2 LQKENI. This CDR3 spans 13 amino acids. With 1 base removed from V and 5 bases from J, the gap between germline ends came to 8 bases. The CDR3 here is CASSPQGWTEAFF. CDR3 coding DNA: TGTGCCAGCTCACCACAGGGGTGGACTGAAGCTTTCTTT.

The rearrangement links TRBV5-4 to TRBJ2-7; no clear D gene. This CDR3 spans 13 amino acids. Per germline, CDR1 SGHNT and CDR2 YYREEE (reference sequence). Deletions cut 1 base from V and 1 base from J, with 6 bases between. Written as DNA, the CDR3 is TGTGCCAGCAGCTTGCTTTCGTCCTACGAGCAGTACTTC. Translation gives CASSLLSSYEQYF.

The genes are TRBV5-1 and TRBJ1-4; TRBD1 agrees at 7 bases. CDR3 length: 18 residues. Losses at the gene ends were 0 bases for V and 4 bases for J; bases not matched to a gene: 12. CDR1 and CDR2 from the germline V gene are SGHRS and YFSETQ. DNA for the CDR3: TGCGCCAGCAGCTTGGGCCCGGGCAGGGGGAGTAATAATGAAAAACTGTTTTTT. Its protein is CASSLGPGRGSNNEKLFF.

This clone was picked up a small number of times. The J gene is TRBJ2-7, the V gene TRBV28; 10 bases line up with TRBD2. This CDR3 contains 19 residues. The ends lost 0 bases at V and 2 bases at J; junction bases unmatched: 13. Germline values: CDR1 MDHEN, CDR2 SYDVKM. This CDR3 reads CASSLWVRITSGDPYEQYF. The CDR3, as DNA: TGTGCCAGCAGTTTATGGGTCAGAATAACTAGCGGGGACCCCTACGAGCAGTACTTC.

The gene calls are TRBV5-1 and TRBJ1-3; D not resolved. The V and J ends lost 4 bases and 0 bases respectively, with 14 bases between them. CDR3 length equals 16 residues. CDR1 and CDR2 (germline): SGHRS, YFSETQ. The DNA for the CDR3 is TGCGCCAGCAGCCAAACCGACAAACACTCTGGAAACACCATATATTTT. It yields the protein CASSQTDKHSGNTIYF.